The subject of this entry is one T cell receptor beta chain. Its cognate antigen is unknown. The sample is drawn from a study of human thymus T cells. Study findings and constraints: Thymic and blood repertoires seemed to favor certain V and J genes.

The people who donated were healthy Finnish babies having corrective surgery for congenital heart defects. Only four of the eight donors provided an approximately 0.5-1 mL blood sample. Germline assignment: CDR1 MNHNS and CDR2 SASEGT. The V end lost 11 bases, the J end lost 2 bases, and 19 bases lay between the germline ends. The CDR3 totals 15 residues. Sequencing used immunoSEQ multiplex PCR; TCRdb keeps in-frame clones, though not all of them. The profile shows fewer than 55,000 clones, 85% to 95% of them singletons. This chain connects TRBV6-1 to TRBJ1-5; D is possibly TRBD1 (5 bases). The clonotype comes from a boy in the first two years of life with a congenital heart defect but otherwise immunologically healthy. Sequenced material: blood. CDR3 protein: CAGHPGAGGNQPQHF. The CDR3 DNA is TGTGCCGGACACCCTGGGGCGGGGGGCAATCAGCCCCAGCATTTT.